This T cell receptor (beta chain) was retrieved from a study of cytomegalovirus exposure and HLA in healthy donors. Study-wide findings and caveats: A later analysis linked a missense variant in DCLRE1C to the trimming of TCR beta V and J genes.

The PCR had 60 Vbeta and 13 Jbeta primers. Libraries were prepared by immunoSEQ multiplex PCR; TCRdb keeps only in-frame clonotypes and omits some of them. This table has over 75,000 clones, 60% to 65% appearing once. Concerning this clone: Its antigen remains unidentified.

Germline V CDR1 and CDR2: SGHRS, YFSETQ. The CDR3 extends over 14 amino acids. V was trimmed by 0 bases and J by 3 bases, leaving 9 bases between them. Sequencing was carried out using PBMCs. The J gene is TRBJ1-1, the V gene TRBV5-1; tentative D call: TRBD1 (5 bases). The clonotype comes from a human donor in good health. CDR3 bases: TGCGCCAGCAGCTTGGGGGCAGGGTACACTGAAGCTTTCTTT. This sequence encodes CASSLGAGYTEAFF.